This T cell receptor (beta chain) was sequenced during a study of cytomegalovirus exposure and HLA in healthy donors. Looking at the study overall: For the approximately 410 genotyped donors, 75% to 90% fell within the Caucasian-associated ancestry cluster. The study, taken as a whole, reports: In a later analysis, HLA-C alleles had the fewest associated TCRs, DRB1 alleles the most. One later analysis reportedly identified an Asian-associated ancestry cluster that showed fewer N-insertions than the approximately 710-donor mean. In terms of immune exposure information, only CMV serostatus was available.

In regard to this clone: The antigen is not known.

V was pared by 2 bases and J by 2 bases, with 13 bases between. This CDR3 contains 15 residues. The V gene's germline CDR1 is MNHNS and CDR2 SASEGT. The PCR contained 60 Vbeta and 13 Jbeta primers. Method: immunoSEQ multiplex PCR; TCRdb's copy keeps in-frame clones and lacks some. The sample records 160,000 or so clones, 60% to 80% being singletons. The sample taken for sequencing was PBMCs. This rearrangement joins TRBV6-1 to TRBJ2-7, with TRBD1 as a possible D gene (6 bases). The clonotype was recovered from a man between 60 and 75 years old in good health and CMV-seronegative. The CDR3, as DNA: TGTGCCAGCAGTGAAATCGACAGGTTACCCTACGAGCAGTACTTC. Translating gives CASSEIDRLPYEQYF.